Presented here are 19 T cell receptor beta chains from one specimen sequenced in a study of beta chain features in type 1 diabetes. What these receptors recognize is not known. Expressed TCRB transcripts were sequenced because the entire RNA isolate underwent reverse transcription. TCRdb's copy holds only in-frame clones and misses some; the assay was immunoSEQ multiplex PCR. This sample has roughly 160,000 clones, with just over 8% found just once. Study outcomes and limitations: A moderate, significant TCRB CDR3 shortening appeared in type 1 diabetes across four CD4+ subsets.

Sequenced input: central memory CD4+ T cells from blood. The origin of the receptors is a woman in her late teens or twenties with type 1 diabetes.

The CDR3 nucleotides are TGTGCCACCAGCAGAGATCGACAGGGTATAACAGATACGCAGTATTTT. This encodes CATSRDRQGITDTQYF. The chain is built from TRBV15 and TRBJ2-3, with TRBD1 matching 7 bases. The CDR3 totals 16 residues. Germline lookup yields CDR1 LNHNV and CDR2 YYDKDF (reference sequence). V was clipped by 0 bases and J by 3 bases; unmatched bases: 6.

The chain joins TRBV9 to TRBJ2-1; D uncertain. Germline CDR1 is SGDLS and CDR2 is YYNGEE. Trimming stripped 0 bases from V and 10 bases from J, with 11 bases between. The CDR3 covers 13 residues. The CDR3 bases are TGTGCCAGCAGCGTAGTAGTTCGAGGAGAGCAGTTCTTC. Residues: CASSVVVRGEQFF.

The chain recombines TRBV4-1 with TRBJ2-2; TRBD1 aligns across 7 bases. The V and J ends lost 2 bases and 3 bases, in that order; junction bases with no gene match: 3. Germline CDR1 is MGHRA and CDR2 is YSYEKL. This CDR3 is 15 amino acids long. This CDR3 is CASSQLDRDTGELFF. CDR3 sequence (DNA): TGCGCCAGCAGCCAACTTGACAGGGACACCGGGGAGCTGTTTTTT.

This chain connects TRBV13 to TRBJ2-3, with D perhaps matching TRBD1 (5 bases). Germline V gene sequence: CDR1 PRHDT, CDR2 FYEKMQ (reference sequence). The V and J ends lost 8 bases and 3 bases respectively, with 15 bases between them. The CDR3 sequence is 14 residues long. The CDR3 loop reads CASAAGSRTDTQYF. As DNA, the CDR3 is TGTGCCAGCGCGGCAGGGTCCCGGACAGATACGCAGTATTTT. The whole variable domain, remainder taken from reference TRBV13 and TRBJ2-3, is AAGVIQSPRHLIKEKRETATLKCYPIPRHDTVYWYQQGPGQDPQFLISFYEKMQSDKGSIPDRFSAQQFSDYHSELNMSSLELGDSALYFCASAAGSRTDTQYFGPGTRLTVL.

This chain joins TRBV4-3 and TRBJ1-4; D is uncertain. This CDR3 comprises 13 residues. In germline, CDR1 is LGHNA, CDR2 YSLEER. V dropped 0 bases and J dropped 8 bases, with 7 bases sitting between them. The CDR3 is CASSQETREKLFF. The CDR3 DNA is TGCGCCAGCAGCCAAGAGACAAGGGAAAAACTGTTTTTT.

The genes are TRBV11-3 and TRBJ2-1, with TRBD1 identical over 8 bases. CDR1 is SGHNT, CDR2 YENEEA, per germline. The J segment lost 0 bases and the V segment lost 0 bases, leaving 7 bases of the junction unmatched. The CDR3 spans 18 residues. Here the CDR3 DNA reads TGTGCCAGCAGCTTAGAACAGGGGGGAAGTAGCTCCTACAATGAGCAGTTCTTC. This translates into CASSLEQGGSSSYNEQFF.

This clone was counted ten times or more. The rearrangement joins TRBV15 to TRBJ2-2; D unresolved. The CDR3 is 14 amino acids. Germline V gene data show CDR1 as LNHNV and CDR2 as YYDKDF (reference sequence). Trimming pared 1 base from V and 5 bases from J, leaving 8 bases between. The CDR3 protein is CATSRGGGTGELFF. CDR3 DNA sequence: TGTGCCACCAGCAGAGGAGGCGGAACCGGGGAGCTGTTTTTT.

The chain uses TRBV27 and TRBJ2-3, with D possibly being TRBD1 (7 bases). Trimming took off 3 bases at V and 4 bases at J, with 8 bases between the two ends. Per the germline V gene, CDR1 is MNHEY and CDR2 is SMNVEV (reference sequence). The CDR3 loop spans 13 amino acids. The CDR3 DNA is TGTGCCAGCAGTTTCAGGGGGGCAGATACGCAGTATTTT. Translated, it gives CASSFRGADTQYF.

This chain links TRBV6-5 with TRBJ2-7; 8 nucleotides match TRBD1. The CDR3 loop spans 14 amino acids. Losses at the gene ends were 6 bases for V and 4 bases for J; bases not matched to a gene: 8. The V gene's germline CDR1 is MNHEY and CDR2 SVGAGI. CDR3 coding DNA: TGTGCCAGCAGGACCGGACAGGGTCAATACGAGCAGTACTTC. This sequence encodes CASRTGQGQYEQYF.

V gene TRBV11-3 combines with J gene TRBJ2-7; D perhaps matches TRBD1 (6 bases). CDR1 is SGHNT, CDR2 YENEEA, per germline. The CDR3 is 16 amino acids. With 5 bases removed from V and 2 bases from J, the gap between germline ends came to 19 bases. This CDR3 is CASSPAGVGGAYEQYF. CDR3 nucleotides: TGTGCCAGCAGCCCTGCAGGGGTTGGAGGTGCCTACGAGCAGTACTTC.

This rearrangement joins TRBV28 to TRBJ2-3; TRBD1 matches at 7 bases. With V trimmed by 7 bases and J by 1 base, 5 bases remained unmatched. CDR1 and CDR2 (germline): MDHEN, SYDVKM. This CDR3 is built from 14 residues. The CDR3 region has the DNA TGTGCCAGCAAAATGGGACAGCGCACAGATACGCAGTATTTT. This sequence encodes CASKMGQRTDTQYF.

This clone was seen more than once but under ten times. The J gene is TRBJ1-6, the V gene TRBV11-2; D might be TRBD1 (5 bases). V dropped 5 bases and J dropped 9 bases, with 5 bases sitting between them. CDR3 size: 11 residues. Germline values: CDR1 SGHAT, CDR2 FQNNGV. The chain's CDR3 is CASSRGSPLHF. DNA of the CDR3: TGTGCCAGCAGCAGGGGTTCACCCCTCCACTTT.

This clone was observed a handful of times. This rearrangement joins TRBV12-5 to TRBJ2-4; TRBD1 might be the D (6 bases). Trimming pared 4 bases from V and 0 bases from J, leaving 7 bases between. Germline loops: CDR1 LGHNT, CDR2 FRNRAP. This CDR3 comprises 14 residues. The CDR3 region has the DNA TGTGCTAGTGGTTCGGACAGAGCCAAAAACATTCAGTACTTC. It specifies CASGSDRAKNIQYF.

This clone was found many times. The rearrangement joins TRBV30 to TRBJ2-3, with TRBD2 as a possible D gene (6 bases). CDR1 GTSNPN and CDR2 SVGIG come from the germline V gene (reference sequence). The CDR3 has 15 residues. Trimming shortened V by 1 base and J by 2 bases, and 13 bases separated the two germline ends. CDR3 DNA sequence: TGTGCCTGGAGTGAGTTCGCGGGGTACACAGATACGCAGTATTTT. The encoded protein is CAWSEFAGYTDTQYF.

This clone has more than one count but fewer than ten. This rearrangement joins TRBV7-3 to TRBJ2-1; D is undetermined. This CDR3 has 12 residues. The germline CDR1 and CDR2 sequences are SGHTA and FQGTGA. V was pared by 4 bases and J by 10 bases, with 11 bases between. CDR3: CASSSVLGEQFF. The DNA of the CDR3 is TGTGCCAGCAGCTCCGTTTTGGGCGAGCAGTTCTTC.

This clone has just a few counts. The rearrangement uses TRBV6-5 and TRBJ2-7; TRBD1 matches 7 bases. This CDR3 is 14 amino acids long. CDR1 is MNHEY and CDR2 is SVGAGI in the germline V gene. J gave up 3 bases and V 2 bases, and 4 bases lay outside the gene matches. For the CDR3, the DNA is TGTGCCAGCAGTTACGGGACAGCCGACTACGAGCAGTACTTC. Translation gives CASSYGTADYEQYF.

This clone turned up a few times. The chain recombines TRBV19 with TRBJ1-2, with D unclear. The V end lost 3 bases, the J end lost 9 bases, and 11 bases lay between the germline ends. The CDR3 totals 12 residues. Germline V lookup: CDR1 LNHDA, CDR2 SQIVND (reference sequence). CDR3 sequence reads: CASSIEGNRYTF. In DNA form, the CDR3 reads TGTGCCAGTAGTATTGAGGGCAATCGCTACACCTTC.

This clone was seen ten or more times. The chain combines TRBV19 with TRBJ2-4; 7 bases fit TRBD2. Germline V lookup: CDR1 LNHDA, CDR2 SQIVND (reference sequence). V was clipped by 4 bases and J by 0 bases; unmatched bases: 3. The CDR3 has 15 residues. CDR3 protein: CASSTGTIAKNIQYF. CDR3 bases: TGTGCCAGTAGTACAGGGACTATAGCCAAAAACATTCAGTACTTC. Variable domain in full (rest from reference TRBV19 and TRBJ2-4): DGGITQSPKYLFRKEGQNVTLSCEQNLNHDAMYWYRQDPGQGLRLIYYSQIVNDFQKGDIAEGYSVSREKKESFPLTVTSAQKNPTAFYLCASSTGTIAKNIQYFGAGTRLSVL.

The chain carries TRBV7-6 and TRBJ2-3, with TRBD1 matching 12 bases. The ends lost 5 bases at V and 4 bases at J; junction bases unmatched: 7. The CDR3 has 16 amino acids. Germline V gene lookup returns CDR1 SGHVS and CDR2 FNYEAQ. CDR3 coding DNA: TGTGCCAGCAGCAATGCGGGACAGGGGGCTTCAGATACGCAGTATTTT. This translates into CASSNAGQGASDTQYF. Together with reference TRBV7-6 and TRBJ2-3, the CDR3 gives the full variable domain: GAGVSQSPRYKVTKRGQDVALRCDPISGHVSLYWYRQALGQGPEFLTYFNYEAQQDKSGLPNDRFSAERPEGSISTLTIQRTEQRDSAMYRCASSNAGQGASDTQYFGPGTRLTVL.